This is a list of T cell receptor beta chains from one sample in a study of Graves' ophthalmopathy and Graves' hyperthyroidism. TCRdb independently ran MiXCR on the multiplex PCR reads; one entry per CDR3 protein. The table shows about 240,000 distinct CDR3 sequences, with around 45% occurring only once. The source material was peripheral blood. These receptors originate from an adult man with Graves' ophthalmopathy. CDR3s include the opening cysteine and the closing phenylalanine or tryptophan. Fields, in order: D gene, J gene, clone size, V gene, CDR3 protein, CDR3 DNA. A D gene is named only where the DNA matches it firmly. Size values are once, few and many counts, or a class for expanded clones, and some rows have none.

>NA|TRBJ1-3|NA|TRBV10-3
CAIRGGRGGNTIYF
TGTGCCATCCGGGGGGGGCGGGGAGGAAACACCATATATTTT
>NA|TRBJ1-5|NA|TRBV12-3/TRBV12-4
CASSLQEDSNQPQHF
TGTGCCAGCAGTTTACAGGAGGATAGCAATCAGCCCCAGCATTTT
>NA|TRBJ2-7|NA|TRBV12-3/TRBV12-4
CASSLEYSLDYEQYF
TGTGCCAGCAGCTTAGAATATTCCCTTGACTACGAGCAGTACTTC
>NA|TRBJ1-3|few|TRBV20-1
CSARPDNSGNTIYF
TGCAGTGCGAGACCGGACAACTCTGGAAACACCATATATTTT
>NA|TRBJ1-4|NA|TRBV3-1
CASSQRVTLGEKLFF
TGTGCCAGCAGCCAACGTGTGACATTAGGCGAAAAACTGTTTTTT
>NA|TRBJ2-2|NA|TRBV4-2
CASSQDGRTGELFF
TGTGCCAGCAGCCAAGACGGACGGACCGGGGAGCTGTTTTTT
>NA|TRBJ2-7|NA|TRBV7-9
CASSREWGNEQYF
TGTGCCAGCAGCCGTGAATGGGGGAACGAGCAGTACTTC
>TRBD1|TRBJ1-5|NA|TRBV10-3
CASKPDRGGNQPQHF
TGTGCCAGCAAACCCGACAGGGGTGGCAATCAGCCCCAGCATTTT
>NA|TRBJ1-5|NA|TRBV12-3/TRBV12-4
CASSSTGLGQPQHF
TGTGCCAGCAGTTCCACAGGGCTTGGTCAGCCCCAGCATTTT
>NA|TRBJ2-2|NA|TRBV2
CASRSPGDTGELFF
TGTGCCAGCAGGTCCCCGGGGGACACCGGGGAGCTGTTTTTT
>TRBD1|TRBJ2-7|few|TRBV7-3
CASSLQRTGLNEQYF
TGTGCCAGCAGCTTACAGAGGACAGGGCTCAACGAGCAGTACTTC
>NA|TRBJ2-7|NA|TRBV10-3
CASSEGRRGGDEQYF
TGTGCCAGCAGTGAAGGAAGGAGGGGCGGAGACGAGCAGTACTTC
>NA|TRBJ1-1|NA|TRBV7-9
CASSFNPGYEAFF
TGTGCCAGCAGCTTTAACCCAGGGTATGAAGCTTTCTTT
>NA|TRBJ2-2|NA|TRBV2
CASSLAGLGGELFF
TGTGCCAGCAGCTTAGCAGGGCTGGGCGGGGAGCTGTTTTTT
>NA|TRBJ2-2|NA|TRBV5-1
CASSLDQGYGGELFF
TGCGCCAGCAGCTTGGACCAAGGTTATGGCGGGGAGCTGTTTTTT
>TRBD1|TRBJ2-7|NA|TRBV6-5
CASSLTGDSYEQYF
TGTGCCAGCAGTCTGACAGGGGACTCCTACGAGCAGTACTTC
>TRBD1|TRBJ2-2|NA|TRBV24-1
CATSDRDRAENGELFF
TGTGCCACCAGTGATCGGGACAGGGCTGAGAACGGGGAGCTGTTTTTT
>NA|TRBJ1-1|NA|TRBV7-9
CASSLSTLNTEAFF
TGTGCCAGCAGCTTAAGTACACTGAACACTGAAGCTTTCTTT
>NA|TRBJ2-5|few|TRBV20-1
CSARSDGETQYF
TGCAGTGCTCGGTCTGATGGGGAGACCCAGTACTTC
>NA|TRBJ1-2|NA|TRBV30
CAWSSGDGYTF
TGTGCCTGGAGTTCAGGAGATGGCTACACCTTC
>NA|TRBJ1-2|NA|TRBV20-1
CSAREVGGDGYTF
TGCAGTGCTAGAGAAGTAGGTGGTGACGGCTACACCTTC
>NA|TRBJ1-1|few|TRBV7-2
CASSLWRTEEAFF
TGTGCCAGCAGCTTATGGAGGACAGAAGAAGCTTTCTTT
>NA|TRBJ2-5|NA|TRBV10-2
CASSQAGGEETQYF
TGCGCCAGCAGCCAAGCAGGGGGGGAAGAGACCCAGTACTTC
>NA|TRBJ1-1|many|TRBV20-1
CSASPTFEAFF
TGCAGTGCTAGTCCGACGTTTGAAGCTTTCTTT
>TRBD1|TRBJ1-1|many|TRBV29-1
CSVGDRGGSIMNTEAFF
TGCAGCGTTGGAGACAGGGGAGGGAGTATTATGAACACTGAAGCTTTCTTT
>TRBD1|TRBJ1-1|NA|TRBV6-6
CASSPRTGFASEAFF
TGTGCCAGCAGTCCAAGGACAGGATTCGCGTCTGAAGCTTTCTTT
>TRBD2|TRBJ2-2|NA|TRBV29-1
CSVRPRLAGLTGELFF
TGCAGCGTTCGCCCTAGACTAGCGGGGCTGACCGGGGAGCTGTTTTTT
>NA|TRBJ2-7|NA|TRBV9
CASSAPRGGGTRGEQYF
TGTGCCAGCAGCGCCCCCCGAGGGGGAGGGACCAGGGGCGAGCAGTACTTC
>TRBD2|TRBJ2-7|few|TRBV15
CATSRAAMGISGRDYEQYF
TGTGCCACCAGCAGAGCAGCTATGGGGATTAGCGGGAGAGATTACGAGCAGTACTTC
>NA|TRBJ1-6|NA|TRBV9
CASSRTGSESYNSPLHF
TGTGCCAGCAGCCGAACAGGGTCTGAGTCCTATAATTCACCCCTCCACTTT
>TRBD2|TRBJ2-3|many|TRBV25-1
CASSEYRAGDADTQYF
TGTGCCAGCAGTGAATATAGAGCGGGAGACGCAGATACGCAGTATTTT
>TRBD1|TRBJ1-1|NA|TRBV6-6
CASSASGTAPEAFF
TGTGCCAGCAGTGCCTCCGGGACAGCCCCTGAAGCTTTCTTT
>TRBD1|TRBJ1-5|many|TRBV20-1
CSAAPGGSNQPQHF
TGCAGTGCTGCTCCAGGGGGCAGCAATCAGCCCCAGCATTTT
>TRBD1|TRBJ2-7|few|TRBV10-3
CAISPGQGLYEQYF
TGTGCCATCAGTCCGGGACAGGGTCTCTACGAGCAGTACTTC
>TRBD2|TRBJ2-5|NA|TRBV5-8
CASSLAAAGGVTQYF
TGTGCCAGCAGCTTGGCCGCGGCGGGAGGGGTGACCCAGTACTTC
>NA|TRBJ1-1|NA|TRBV9
CASSVETTGGAEAFF
TGTGCCAGCAGCGTCGAGACAACTGGGGGGGCTGAAGCTTTCTTT
>TRBD1|TRBJ2-5|NA|TRBV7-3
CASSLGGTGGGETQYF
TGTGCCAGCAGCTTGGGGGGGACAGGGGGAGGAGAGACCCAGTACTTC
>NA|TRBJ1-1|NA|TRBV20-1
CSARRPKGWTEAFF
TGCAGTGCTAGAAGGCCAAAGGGTTGGACTGAAGCTTTCTTT
>TRBD2|TRBJ2-5|NA|TRBV12-3/TRBV12-4
CASSPLAGAGPRETQYF
TGTGCCAGCAGTCCACTAGCGGGAGCAGGGCCCCGGGAGACCCAGTACTTC
>NA|TRBJ1-1|NA|TRBV12-3/TRBV12-4
CASSLRDLGTEAFF
TGTGCCAGCAGTTTACGAGACTTGGGGACTGAAGCTTTCTTT
>TRBD1|TRBJ1-2|NA|TRBV18
CASSPSGTGVGYTF
TGTGCCAGCTCACCATCGGGCACAGGGGTTGGCTACACCTTC
>NA|TRBJ1-1|once|TRBV2
CASSWADEAFF
TGTGCCAGCAGTTGGGCAGATGAAGCTTTCTTT
>TRBD1|TRBJ1-2|NA|TRBV7-2
CAGSLGTGILEGYTF
TGTGCCGGCAGCCTCGGGACAGGGATTCTCGAAGGCTACACCTTC
>TRBD1|TRBJ2-7|NA|TRBV12-3/TRBV12-4
CASSLRQGVREQYF
TGTGCCAGCAGTTTACGACAGGGGGTTCGCGAGCAGTACTTC
>NA|TRBJ2-6|NA|TRBV19
CASSLVHGGANVLTF
TGTGCCAGCAGCTTAGTTCACGGCGGGGCCAACGTCCTGACTTTC
>NA|TRBJ1-1|many|TRBV2
CASSAEANTEAFF
TGTGCCAGCAGTGCTGAAGCGAACACTGAAGCTTTCTTT